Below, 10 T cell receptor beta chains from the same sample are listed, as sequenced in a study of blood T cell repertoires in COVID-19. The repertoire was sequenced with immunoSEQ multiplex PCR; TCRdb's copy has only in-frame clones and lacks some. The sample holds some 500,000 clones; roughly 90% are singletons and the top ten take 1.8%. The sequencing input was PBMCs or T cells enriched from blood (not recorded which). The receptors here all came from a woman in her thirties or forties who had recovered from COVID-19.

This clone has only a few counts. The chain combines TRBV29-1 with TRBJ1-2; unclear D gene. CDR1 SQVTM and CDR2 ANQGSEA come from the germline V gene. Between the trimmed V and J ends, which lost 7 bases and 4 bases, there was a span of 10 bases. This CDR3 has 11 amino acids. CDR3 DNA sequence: TGCAGCGCCACCGACTTCTATGGCTACACCTTC. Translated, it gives CSATDFYGYTF.

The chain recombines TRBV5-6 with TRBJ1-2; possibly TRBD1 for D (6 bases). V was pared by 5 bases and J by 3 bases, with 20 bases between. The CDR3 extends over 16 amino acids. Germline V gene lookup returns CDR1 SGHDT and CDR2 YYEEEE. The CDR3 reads CASSLSGARTYYGYTF. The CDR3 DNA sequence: TGTGCCAGCAGTTTATCAGGGGCCCGAACCTACTATGGCTACACCTTC.

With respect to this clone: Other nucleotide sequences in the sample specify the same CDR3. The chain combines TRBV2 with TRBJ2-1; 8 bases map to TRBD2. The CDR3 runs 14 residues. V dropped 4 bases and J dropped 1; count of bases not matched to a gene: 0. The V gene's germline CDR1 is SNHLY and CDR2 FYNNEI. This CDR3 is CASSASGSYNEQFF. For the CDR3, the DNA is TGTGCCAGCAGTGCTAGCGGGTCCTACAATGAGCAGTTCTTC.

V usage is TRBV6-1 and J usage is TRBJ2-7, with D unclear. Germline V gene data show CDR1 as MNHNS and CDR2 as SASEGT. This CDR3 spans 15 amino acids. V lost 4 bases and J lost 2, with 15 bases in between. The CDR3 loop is CASSVIGGGTYEQYF. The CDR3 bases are TGTGCCAGCAGTGTAATAGGTGGCGGAACCTACGAGCAGTACTTC.

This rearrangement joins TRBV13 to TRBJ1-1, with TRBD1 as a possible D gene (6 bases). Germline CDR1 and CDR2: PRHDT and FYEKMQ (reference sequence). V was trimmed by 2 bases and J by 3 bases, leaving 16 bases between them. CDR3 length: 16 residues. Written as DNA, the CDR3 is TGTGCCAGCAGCTTAACGAGGCAGGGGAGAGACACTGAAGCTTTCTTT. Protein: CASSLTRQGRDTEAFF.

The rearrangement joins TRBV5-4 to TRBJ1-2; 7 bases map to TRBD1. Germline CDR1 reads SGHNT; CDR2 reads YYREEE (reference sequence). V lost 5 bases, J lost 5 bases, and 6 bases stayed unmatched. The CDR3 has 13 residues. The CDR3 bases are TGTGCCAGCAGAGGGGGGACAGATTATGGCTACACCTTC. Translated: CASRGGTDYGYTF.

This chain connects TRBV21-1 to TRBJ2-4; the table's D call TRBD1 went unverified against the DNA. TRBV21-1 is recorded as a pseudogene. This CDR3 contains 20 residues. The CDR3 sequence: CASGQNEKGLWAIVKNIQYF. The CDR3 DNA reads TGTGCCAGCGGACAAAACGAGAAGGGATTGTGGGCTATTGTCAAAAACATTCAGTACTTC.

CDR3 coding DNA: TGCGCCAGCAGCTTGATGGCGGGTGACACCGGGGAGCTGTTTTTT. Translating it yields CASSLMAGDTGELFF. This sequence joins TRBV5-1 and TRBJ2-2; D is possibly TRBD2 (5 bases). The ends were cut back, 1 base at V and 3 bases at J, with 10 bases in the middle. The CDR3 consists of 15 residues. Germline-derived CDR1 and CDR2 are SGHRS and YFSETQ.

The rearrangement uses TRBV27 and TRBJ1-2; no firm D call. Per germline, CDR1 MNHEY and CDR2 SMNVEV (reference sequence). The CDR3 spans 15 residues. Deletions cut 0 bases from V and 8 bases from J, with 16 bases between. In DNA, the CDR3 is TGTGCCAGCAGTTTATCATCTCGCAGCGAGAAGGGCTACACCTTC. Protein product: CASSLSSRSEKGYTF.

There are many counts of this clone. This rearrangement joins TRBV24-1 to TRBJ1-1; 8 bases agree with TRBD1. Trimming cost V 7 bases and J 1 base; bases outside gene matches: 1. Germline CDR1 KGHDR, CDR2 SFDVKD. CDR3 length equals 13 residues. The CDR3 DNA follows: TGTGCCACCAGGGACAGGGCGAACACTGAAGCTTTCTTT. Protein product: CATRDRANTEAFF.